This is a list of T cell receptor beta chains from one sample in a study of cytomegalovirus exposure and HLA in healthy donors. Data came from immunoSEQ multiplex PCR; TCRdb stores just in-frame clones and leaves some out. The data hold 95,000 to 150,000 clones, with around 81% observed a single time. The sample comprised PBMCs. The receptors stem from a woman in her thirties or forties in good health and CMV-seronegative. Both conserved end residues are part of each CDR3. D genes are given only for firm matches. Only some rows state a clone size, as once, few, many or a class for expanded clones.

d_call j_call v_call clone_size cdr3_aa cdr3_nt
TRBD1 TRBJ2-5 TRBV4-3 . CASSQNGPGQGRETQYF TGCGCCAGCAGCCAAAACGGGCCGGGACAGGGACGGGAGACCCAGTACTTC
TRBD1 TRBJ1-5 TRBV6-6 . CASSGQGISNQPQHF TGTGCCAGCAGTGGACAGGGGATTAGCAATCAGCCCCAGCATTTT
TRBD2 TRBJ2-3 TRBV5-4 . CASSSGVAGLASTDTQYF TGTGCCAGCAGCAGCGGGGTAGCGGGACTTGCTAGCACAGATACGCAGTATTTT
TRBD1 TRBJ1-1 TRBV28 . CASRTGTGVTEAFF TGTGCCAGCAGAACCGGGACAGGGGTTACTGAAGCTTTCTTT
. TRBJ2-1 TRBV15 . CATSRDPTGLESNEQFF TGTGCCACCAGCAGAGATCCGACCGGGTTGGAATCCAATGAGCAGTTCTTC
. TRBJ1-1 TRBV6-7 few CATARVHTEAFF TGTGCCACCGCGAGGGTGCACACTGAAGCTTTCTTT
TRBD1 TRBJ2-7 TRBV27 . CASSRTSGGSYEQYF TGTGCCAGCAGTAGAACCTCAGGGGGTTCCTACGAGCAGTACTTC
TRBD1 TRBJ1-4 TRBV2 few CASSLGTALGEKLFF TGTGCCAGCAGCCTCGGGACAGCTCTCGGTGAAAAACTGTTTTTT
TRBD2 TRBJ2-5 TRBV7-2 . CASSSPRREVWGETQYF TGTGCCAGCAGCTCCCCCCGGCGGGAGGTTTGGGGAGAGACCCAGTACTTC
. TRBJ1-2 TRBV6-9 . CASSYLEIREGNGYTF TGTGCCAGCAGTTATCTCGAAATCCGGGAAGGGAATGGCTACACCTTC
. TRBJ1-5 TRBV6-5 . CASSLNSNQPQHF TGTGCCAGCAGTCTAAATAGCAATCAGCCCCAGCATTTT
. TRBJ1-2 TRBV30 . CAWSVGGTGYGYTF TGTGCCTGGAGTGTAGGGGGAACAGGCTATGGCTACACCTTC
. TRBJ2-1 TRBV5-1 . CASSLSGNEQFF TGCGCCAGCAGCTTATCAGGTAATGAGCAGTTCTTC
TRBD2 TRBJ2-1 TRBV7-2 . CASSLAGLAGVEQFF TGTGCCAGCAGCTTAGCAGGGCTAGCGGGAGTCGAGCAGTTCTTC
. TRBJ2-2 TRBV27 . CASRGRITGELFF TGTGCCAGCAGAGGCAGGATCACCGGGGAGCTGTTTTTT
. TRBJ1-4 TRBV2 . CASSQGSGQTTNEKLFF TGTGCCAGCAGCCAAGGGTCCGGACAGACAACTAATGAAAAACTGTTTTTT
. TRBJ1-2 TRBV12-5 . CASGLVLKNPDGQGYTF TGTGCTAGTGGTTTGGTACTAAAAAACCCGGATGGCCAGGGCTACACCTTC
TRBD2 TRBJ2-1 TRBV5-1 . CASSLEEGGRADEQFF TGCGCCAGCAGCTTGGAAGAGGGCGGGAGGGCCGATGAGCAGTTCTTC
. TRBJ2-1 TRBV11-2 once CASSLDFKEQFF TGTGCCAGCAGCTTAGATTTCAAAGAGCAGTTCTTC
. TRBJ2-7 TRBV6-1 . CASSPQDWYEQYF TGTGCCAGCAGTCCTCAGGACTGGTACGAGCAGTACTTC
. TRBJ1-1 TRBV28 . CASSLYSSEAFF TGTGCCAGCAGTTTATACAGCTCTGAAGCTTTCTTT
. TRBJ1-5 TRBV19 . CASSNRDQPQHF TGTGCCAGTAGTAACCGGGATCAGCCCCAGCATTTT
TRBD2 TRBJ2-5 TRBV9 . CASSPRVAGGQETQYF TGTGCCAGCAGCCCCCGGGTAGCGGGAGGCCAAGAGACCCAGTACTTC
. TRBJ2-6 TRBV5-1 once CASSLELSGANVLTF TGCGCCAGCAGCTTGGAACTCTCTGGGGCCAACGTCCTGACTTTC
TRBD2 TRBJ2-1 TRBV7-3 . CASSTSGASYNEQFF TGTGCCAGCAGCACAAGCGGGGCCTCCTACAATGAGCAGTTCTTC
TRBD2 TRBJ2-1 TRBV6-6 once CASSPTSGGAGEQFF TGTGCCAGCAGTCCTACTAGCGGGGGGGCCGGGGAGCAGTTCTTC
. TRBJ2-3 TRBV5-1 . CASSSMLGLRDTQYF TGCGCCAGCAGCTCGATGCTAGGACTCAGAGATACGCAATATTTT
TRBD1 TRBJ1-4 TRBV5-4 . CASSQRTGKNEKLFF TGTGCCAGCAGCCAACGGACAGGAAAAAATGAAAAACTGTTTTTT
TRBD1 TRBJ2-3 TRBV5-4 . CASSLWGQGEGTDTQYF TGTGCCAGCAGCTTGTGGGGACAGGGGGAAGGGACAGATACGCAGTATTTT
. TRBJ1-3 TRBV7-3 . CASSLTVSGNTIYF TGTGCCAGCAGTTTGACAGTTTCTGGAAACACCATATATTTT